This T cell receptor (beta chain) appears in the sequencing data of a study of shared clonotypes between healthy human individuals. Across several immunoSEQ plates, the genomic DNA of each subset was split evenly. The data were produced by immunoSEQ multiplex PCR, yet TCRdb's version contains in-frame clones alone and is incomplete. The sample consists of under 550,000 clones, 96% of them appearing once. Negatively enriched CD4+ T cells were divided by CD45RA into naive and memory. Study-wide points: Among a handful of donors, about 4.6% of naive CD4 clonotypes were found in common. Clonotypes which were not shared had lower generation probabilities than clonotypes that all four donors shared.

Notes on this clone: What it binds is unknown.

This sequence originates from a woman aged 25 to 45 in good health. The sequencing input was naive CD4+ T cells sorted from blood. This sample's subset: CD45RA+ positively selected.

DNA for the CDR3: TGTGCCAGCAGTCCTTCCTTTAGCGGGAGGGCCGGTGGGGTAGATACGCAGTATTTT. It encodes CASSPSFSGRAGGVDTQYF. The rearrangement links TRBV7-8 to TRBJ2-3, with 11 bases matching TRBD2. Per the germline V gene, CDR1 is SGHVS and CDR2 is FQNEAQ. This CDR3 contains 19 residues. V lost 6 bases to trimming and J lost 5 bases; unmatched junction nucleotides: 19. The full variable domain, its missing parts supplied by reference TRBV7-8 and TRBJ2-3, is GAGVSQSPRYKVAKRGQDVALRCDPISGHVSLFWYQQALGQGPEFLTYFQNEAQLDKSGLPSDRFFAERPEGSVSTLKIQRTQQEDSAVYLCASSPSFSGRAGGVDTQYFGPGTRLTVL.